The 3 T cell receptor beta chains given below trace back to one sample, sequenced in a study of Tregs in tolerant kidney transplant recipients. The repertoire was sequenced with immunoSEQ multiplex PCR; TCRdb's copy has only in-frame clones and lacks some. This sample's table reports about 48,000 clones. This material consisted of CD4+ T cells from blood, taken before the transplant. The receptors come from a human donor who received a combined kidney and bone marrow transplant.

Notes on this clone: The read falls 3 residues short of the CDR3 end, and the missing part is taken from the germline J gene. The chain carries TRBV5-3 and TRBJ2-1; 9 nucleotides align to TRBD2. TRBV5-3 is treated as an ORF (open reading frame) with a function not yet certain. J gave up 6 bases and V 4 bases, and 11 bases lay outside the gene matches. This CDR3 spans 16 amino acids. The CDR3 here is CARSLRNRSGSNEQFF. CDR3 bases read: TGTGCCAGAAGCCTCAGGAACCGTAGCGGGAGCAATGAG.

The CDR3 loop is CASSPAQVGKNTEAFF. The CDR3 bases that were read are TGTGCCAGCTCACCAGCCCAGGTCGGTAAGAACACTGAA. The chain has TRBV18 and TRBJ1-1, with unresolved D. The observed sequence ends 3 residues before the CDR3 terminus, with the missing tail filled in from the germline J gene. Deletions cut 2 bases from V and 1 base from J, with 14 bases between. The CDR3 is made up of 16 amino acids. The germline CDR1 and CDR2 sequences are KGHSH and LQKENI.

Concerning this clone: The read ends 3 residues early relative to the CDR3; the germline J gene fills the gap. The chain joins TRBV20-1 to TRBJ2-1; 10 bases are shared with TRBD2. Germline values: CDR1 DFQATT, CDR2 SNEGSKA (reference sequence). V dropped 5 bases and J dropped 4; count of bases not matched to a gene: 8. The length of the CDR3 is 15 residues. CDR3 sequence reads: CSAPTQLAGYNEQFF. CDR3 DNA, as far as it was read: TGCAGTGCTCCTACTCAACTAGCGGGATACAATGAG.